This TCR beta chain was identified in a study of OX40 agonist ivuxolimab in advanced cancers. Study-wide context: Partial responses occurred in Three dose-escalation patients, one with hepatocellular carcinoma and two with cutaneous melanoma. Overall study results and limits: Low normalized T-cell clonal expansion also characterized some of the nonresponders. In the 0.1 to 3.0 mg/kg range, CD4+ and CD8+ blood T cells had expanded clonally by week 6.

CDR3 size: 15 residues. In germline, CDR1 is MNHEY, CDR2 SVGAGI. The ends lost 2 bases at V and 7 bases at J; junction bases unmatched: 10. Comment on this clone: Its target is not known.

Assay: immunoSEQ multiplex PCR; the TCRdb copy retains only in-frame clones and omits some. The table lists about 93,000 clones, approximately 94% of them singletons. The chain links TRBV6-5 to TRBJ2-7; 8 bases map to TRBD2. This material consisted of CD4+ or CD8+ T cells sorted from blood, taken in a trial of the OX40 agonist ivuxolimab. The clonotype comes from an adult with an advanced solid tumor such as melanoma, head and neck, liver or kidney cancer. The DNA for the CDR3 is TGTGCCAGCAGTTACGCGGGGGGCGGGCTTATAGAGCAGTACTTC. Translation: CASSYAGGGLIEQYF.